The following is a T cell receptor beta chain sequence with its context. V lost 5 bases to trimming and J lost 2 bases, with 16 bases between them. The germline gives CDR1 MDHEN, CDR2 SYDVKM. This CDR3 comprises 16 residues. Here immunoSEQ multiplex PCR was the method, and the copy in TCRdb shows in-frame clones only, minus some. The sample lists tens of thousands of clones, around 93% seen once, with 2.9% in the top ten. The data derive from a study of T cells after somatic rescue of genetic block. Sequencing was done on a sample of peripheral blood mononuclear cells (PBMCs). The gene calls are TRBV28 and TRBJ1-5; D might be TRBD1 (6 bases). The clonotype was recovered from a man in his forties or fifties. CDR3 loop: CASSRNRDSRNQPQHF. The CDR3, as DNA: TGTGCCAGCAGTCGCAACAGGGACTCTCGCAATCAGCCCCAGCATTTT.